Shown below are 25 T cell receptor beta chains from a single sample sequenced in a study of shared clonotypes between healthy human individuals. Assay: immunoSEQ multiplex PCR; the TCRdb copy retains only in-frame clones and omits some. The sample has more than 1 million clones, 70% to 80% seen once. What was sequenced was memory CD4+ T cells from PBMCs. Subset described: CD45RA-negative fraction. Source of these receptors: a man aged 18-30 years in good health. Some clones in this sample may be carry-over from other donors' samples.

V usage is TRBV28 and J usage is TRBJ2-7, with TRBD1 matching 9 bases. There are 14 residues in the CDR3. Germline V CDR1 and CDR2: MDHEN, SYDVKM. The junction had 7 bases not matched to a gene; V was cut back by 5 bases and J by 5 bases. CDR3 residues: CASSSHRGRNEQYF. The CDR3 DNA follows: TGTGCCAGCAGTAGCCACAGGGGGCGAAACGAGCAGTACTTC.

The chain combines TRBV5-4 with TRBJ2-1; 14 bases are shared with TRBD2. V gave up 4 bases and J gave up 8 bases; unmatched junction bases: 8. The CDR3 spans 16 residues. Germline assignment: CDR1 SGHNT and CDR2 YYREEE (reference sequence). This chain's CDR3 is CASSLRLAGGTDEQFF. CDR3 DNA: TGTGCCAGCAGCCTTCGACTAGCGGGAGGGACAGATGAGCAGTTCTTC.

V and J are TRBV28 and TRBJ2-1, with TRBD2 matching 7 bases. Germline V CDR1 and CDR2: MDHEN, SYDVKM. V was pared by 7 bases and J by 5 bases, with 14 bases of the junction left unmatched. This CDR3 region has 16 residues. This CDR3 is CASILGAGVGNNEQFF. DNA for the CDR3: TGTGCCAGCATCTTAGGGGCGGGAGTGGGTAACAATGAGCAGTTCTTC.

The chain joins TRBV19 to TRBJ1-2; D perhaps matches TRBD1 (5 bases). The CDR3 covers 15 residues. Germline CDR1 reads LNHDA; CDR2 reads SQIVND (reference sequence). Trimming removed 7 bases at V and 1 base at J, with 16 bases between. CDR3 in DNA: TGTGCCAGTAAAGTCGCGGCAGGGAATAACTATGGCTACACCTTC. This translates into CASKVAAGNNYGYTF.

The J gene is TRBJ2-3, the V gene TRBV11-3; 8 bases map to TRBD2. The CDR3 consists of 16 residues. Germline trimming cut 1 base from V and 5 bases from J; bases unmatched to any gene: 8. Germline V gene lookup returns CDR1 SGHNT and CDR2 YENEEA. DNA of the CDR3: TGTGCCAGCAGCTTAGGACCAGCGGGAGTGGGAGATACGCAGTATTTT. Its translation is CASSLGPAGVGDTQYF.

The CDR3 coding sequence is TGTGCCAGCAGCTTACTAGCGGGCACAGATACGCAGTATTTT. It codes for CASSLLAGTDTQYF. The J gene is TRBJ2-3, the V gene TRBV5-8, with 8 bases identical to TRBD2. The CDR3 is 14 amino acids. Germline CDR1 reads SGHTS; CDR2 reads YDEGEE. J lost 1 base, V lost 2 bases, and 0 bases had no gene match.

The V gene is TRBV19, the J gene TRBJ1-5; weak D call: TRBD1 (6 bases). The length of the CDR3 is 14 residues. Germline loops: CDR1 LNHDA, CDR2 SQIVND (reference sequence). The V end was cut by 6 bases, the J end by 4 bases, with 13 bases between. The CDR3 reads CASRVGHRNQPQHF. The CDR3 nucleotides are TGTGCCAGTAGAGTGGGACATCGAAATCAGCCCCAGCATTTT.

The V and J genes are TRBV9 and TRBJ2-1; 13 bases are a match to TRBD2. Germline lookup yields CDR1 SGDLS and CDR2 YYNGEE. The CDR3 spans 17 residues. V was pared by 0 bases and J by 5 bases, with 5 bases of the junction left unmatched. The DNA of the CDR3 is TGTGCCAGCAGCGTAGGGACTAGCGGGAGTTCCCACAATGAGCAGTTCTTC. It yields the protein CASSVGTSGSSHNEQFF.

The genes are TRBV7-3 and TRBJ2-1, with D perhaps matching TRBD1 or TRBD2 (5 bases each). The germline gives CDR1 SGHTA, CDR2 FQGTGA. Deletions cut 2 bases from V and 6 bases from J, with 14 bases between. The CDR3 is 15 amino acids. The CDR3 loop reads CASSLYGAGVNEQFF. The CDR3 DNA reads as TGTGCCAGCAGCTTATACGGGGCCGGGGTCAATGAGCAGTTCTTC.

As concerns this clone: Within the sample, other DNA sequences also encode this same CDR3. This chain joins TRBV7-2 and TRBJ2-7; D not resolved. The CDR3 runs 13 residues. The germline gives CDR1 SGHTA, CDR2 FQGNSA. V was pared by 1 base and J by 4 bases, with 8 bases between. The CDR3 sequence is CASSLDPRYEQYF. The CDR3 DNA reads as TGTGCCAGCAGCTTAGATCCCAGATACGAGCAGTACTTC.

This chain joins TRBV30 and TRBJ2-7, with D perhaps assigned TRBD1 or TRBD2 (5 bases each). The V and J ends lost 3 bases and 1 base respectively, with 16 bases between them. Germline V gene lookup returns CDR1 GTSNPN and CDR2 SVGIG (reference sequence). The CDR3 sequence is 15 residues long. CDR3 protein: CAWRAKGRGSYEQYF. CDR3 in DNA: TGTGCCTGGAGGGCCAAGGGGAGAGGGTCCTACGAGCAGTACTTC.

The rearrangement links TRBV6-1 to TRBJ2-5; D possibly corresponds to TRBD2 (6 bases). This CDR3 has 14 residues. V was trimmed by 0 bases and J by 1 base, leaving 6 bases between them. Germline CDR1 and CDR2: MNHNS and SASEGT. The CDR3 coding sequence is TGTGCCAGCAGTGAAGCGGGACTCCAAGAGACCCAGTACTTC. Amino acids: CASSEAGLQETQYF.

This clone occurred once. CDR3 loop: CASSSGQASGTQYF. The CDR3 DNA is TGCGCCAGCAGCTCCGGACAGGCATCCGGGACCCAGTACTTC. V and J are TRBV5-1 and TRBJ2-5; TRBD1 matches 7 bases. Germline V gene lookup returns CDR1 SGHRS and CDR2 YFSETQ. The CDR3 runs to 14 residues. With V trimmed by 3 bases and J by 7 bases, 9 bases remained unmatched.

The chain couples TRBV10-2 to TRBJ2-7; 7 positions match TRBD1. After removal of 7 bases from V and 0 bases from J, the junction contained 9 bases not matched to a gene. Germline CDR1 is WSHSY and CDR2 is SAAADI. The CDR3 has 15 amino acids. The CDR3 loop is CASINRGRSSYEQYF. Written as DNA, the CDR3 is TGCGCCAGCATAAACAGGGGACGTAGCTCCTACGAGCAGTACTTC.

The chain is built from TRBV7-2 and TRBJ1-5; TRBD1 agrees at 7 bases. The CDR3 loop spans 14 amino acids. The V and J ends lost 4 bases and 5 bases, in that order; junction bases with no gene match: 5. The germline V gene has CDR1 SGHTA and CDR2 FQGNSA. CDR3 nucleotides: TGTGCCAGCAGCTCAGACAGGGATTATCAGCCCCAGCATTTT. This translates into CASSSDRDYQPQHF.

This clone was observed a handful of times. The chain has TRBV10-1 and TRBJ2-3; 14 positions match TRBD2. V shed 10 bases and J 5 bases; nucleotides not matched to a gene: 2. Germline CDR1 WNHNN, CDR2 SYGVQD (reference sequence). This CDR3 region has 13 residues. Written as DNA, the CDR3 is TGCGCCACCGGGACTAGCGGGAGAGATACGCAGTATTTT. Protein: CATGTSGRDTQYF.

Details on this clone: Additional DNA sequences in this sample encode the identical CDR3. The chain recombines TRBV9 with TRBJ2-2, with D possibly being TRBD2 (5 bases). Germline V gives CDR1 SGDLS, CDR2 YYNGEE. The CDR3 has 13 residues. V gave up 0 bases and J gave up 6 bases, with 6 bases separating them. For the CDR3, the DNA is TGTGCCAGCAGCGTAGGAGGGTCCGGGGAGCTGTTTTTT. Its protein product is CASSVGGSGELFF. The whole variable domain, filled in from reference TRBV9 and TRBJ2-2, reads DSGVTQTPKHLITATGQRVTLRCSPRSGDLSVYWYQQSLDQGLQFLIQYYNGEERAKGNILERFSAQQFPDLHSELNLSSLELGDSALYFCASSVGGSGELFFGEGSRLTVL.

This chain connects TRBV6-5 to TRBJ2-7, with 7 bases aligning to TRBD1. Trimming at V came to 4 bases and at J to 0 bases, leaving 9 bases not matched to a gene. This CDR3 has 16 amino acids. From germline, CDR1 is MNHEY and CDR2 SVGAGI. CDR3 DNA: TGTGCCAGCAGTTCTACAATGAGGACAGGCTCCTACGAGCAGTACTTC. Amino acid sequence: CASSSTMRTGSYEQYF.

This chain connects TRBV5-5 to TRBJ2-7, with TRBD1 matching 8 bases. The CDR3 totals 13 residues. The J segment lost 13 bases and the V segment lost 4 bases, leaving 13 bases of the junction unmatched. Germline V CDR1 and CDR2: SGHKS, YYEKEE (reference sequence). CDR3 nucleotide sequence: TGTGCCAGCAGCGCAGACAGGGGCTCACAGGAATACTTC. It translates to CASSADRGSQEYF. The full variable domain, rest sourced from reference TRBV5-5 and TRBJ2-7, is DAGVTQSPTHLIKTRGQQVTLRCSPISGHKSVSWYQQVLGQGPQFIFQYYEKEERGRGNFPDRFSARQFPNYSSELNVNALLLGDSALYLCASSADRGSQEYFGPGTRLTVT.

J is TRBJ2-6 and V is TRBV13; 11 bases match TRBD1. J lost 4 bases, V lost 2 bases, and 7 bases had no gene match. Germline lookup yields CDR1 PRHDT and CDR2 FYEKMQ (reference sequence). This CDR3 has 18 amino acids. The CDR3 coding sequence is TGTGCCAGCAGCTTATGGACAGGGGGCGCGGCCGGGGCCAACGTCCTGACTTTC. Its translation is CASSLWTGGAAGANVLTF.

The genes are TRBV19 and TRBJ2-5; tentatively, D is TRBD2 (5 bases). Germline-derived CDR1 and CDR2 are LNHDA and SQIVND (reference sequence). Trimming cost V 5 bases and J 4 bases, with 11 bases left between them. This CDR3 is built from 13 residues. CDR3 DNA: TGTGCCAGTAGTCGGCCGGGGATAGAGACCCAGTACTTC. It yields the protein CASSRPGIETQYF.

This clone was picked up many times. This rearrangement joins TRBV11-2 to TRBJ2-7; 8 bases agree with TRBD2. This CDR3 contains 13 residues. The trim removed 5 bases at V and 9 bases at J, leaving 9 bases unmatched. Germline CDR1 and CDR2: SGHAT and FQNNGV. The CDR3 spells CASSPGLAGPQYF. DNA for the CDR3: TGTGCCAGCAGCCCGGGGCTAGCGGGCCCGCAGTACTTC. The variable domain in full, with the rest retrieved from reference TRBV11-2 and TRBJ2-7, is EAGVAQSPRYKIIEKRQSVAFWCNPISGHATLYWYQQILGQGPKLLIQFQNNGVVDDSQLPKDRFSAERLKGVDSTLKIQPAKLEDSAVYLCASSPGLAGPQYFGPGTRLTVT.

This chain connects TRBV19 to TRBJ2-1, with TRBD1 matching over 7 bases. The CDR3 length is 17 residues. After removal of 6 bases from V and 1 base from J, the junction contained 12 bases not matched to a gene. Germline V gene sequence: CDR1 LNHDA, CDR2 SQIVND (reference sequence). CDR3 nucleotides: TGTGCCAGTAGCCATCGAAGGGGGCGAGGGTCCTACAATGAGCAGTTCTTC. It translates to CASSHRRGRGSYNEQFF. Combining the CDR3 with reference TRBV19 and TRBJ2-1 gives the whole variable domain DGGITQSPKYLFRKEGQNVTLSCEQNLNHDAMYWYRQDPGQGLRLIYYSQIVNDFQKGDIAEGYSVSREKKESFPLTVTSAQKNPTAFYLCASSHRRGRGSYNEQFFGPGTRLTVL.

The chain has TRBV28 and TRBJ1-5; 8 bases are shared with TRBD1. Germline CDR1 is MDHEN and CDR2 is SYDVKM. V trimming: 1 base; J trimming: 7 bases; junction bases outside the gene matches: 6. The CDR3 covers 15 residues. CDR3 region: CASSLLGQASQPQHF. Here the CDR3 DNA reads TGTGCCAGCAGTTTATTGGGACAGGCTAGCCAGCCCCAGCATTTT.

In DNA form, the CDR3 reads TGCGCCAGCAGCCGAGAACAGGGACGAAACACCATATATTTT. Protein: CASSREQGRNTIYF. The V gene is TRBV4-3, the J gene TRBJ1-3; D may be TRBD1 (6 bases). The CDR3 extends over 14 amino acids. CDR1 is LGHNA and CDR2 is YSLEER in the germline V gene. Trimming removed 4 bases from V and 5 bases from J, with 12 bases in between.